This TCR beta chain was recorded in a study of T-cell memory formation after mild COVID-19. As for this clonotype: Its antigen is undetermined.

Study-wide findings and caveats: Nothing confirmed that second-wave clones peaking on day 37 were specific for SARS-CoV-2. CM and EM subsets held most contracting CD4+ clones; EMRA held CD8+ ones. Balance between CD4 and CD8 was seen in clones contracting day 15 to 85, and a CD4+ lean was seen in later expanders. In pre-infection memory, a portion of responding clones appeared, which suggested that cross-reactive memory joined.

TCRdb redid the calling of the 5' RACE reads with MiXCR, one entry per CDR3 protein. The sample consists of 350,000 to 450,000 distinct CDR3 sequences, 25% to 30% of them appearing once. Trimming cost V 3 bases and J 4 bases, with 9 bases left between them. Germline assignment: CDR1 SNHLY and CDR2 FYNNEI. This CDR3 region has 13 residues. Sequenced: PBMCs or a T cell subset sorted from them (not recorded which). The rearrangement links TRBV2 to TRBJ1-2; no reliable D call. This clonotype originated in an adult woman who had mild COVID-19 (a few samples of this study predate the infection). Cell type and time point are not known. CDR3 loop: CASSDREAYGYTF. The CDR3 DNA reads TGTGCCAGCAGTGATCGGGAGGCCTATGGCTACACCTTC.